What follows describes a single T cell receptor (beta chain). The antigen is unknown. TCRdb reprocessed the 5' RACE reads via MiXCR and lists one record per CDR3 protein. Of 450,000 to 700,000 distinct CDR3 sequences in the sample, under 20% were seen once. This sample stems from a study of T-cell memory formation after mild COVID-19. Study findings and constraints: Second-wave clones with a day 37 peak had unconfirmed SARS-CoV-2 specificity. Clones that contracted clustered mainly in CM and EM if CD4+ and in EMRA if CD8+. Pre-infection memory already had some responding clones, implying cross-reactive memory joined.

The sequence derives from an adult woman who had mild COVID-19 (a few samples of this study predate the infection). Cell type and time point are not known. Sequenced material: PBMCs or a T cell subset sorted from them (not recorded which).

CDR3 coding DNA: TGTGCCAGCAGGGAGCACCCACAGGAAAAACTGTTTTTT. It specifies CASREHPQEKLFF. The chain has TRBV25-1 and TRBJ1-4; D remains unclear. CDR1 is MGHDK and CDR2 is SYGVNS in the germline V gene. The CDR3 length is 13 residues. The V end lost 6 bases, the J end lost 8 bases, and 13 bases lay between the germline ends.